These T cell receptor beta chains were read from a single sample in a study of blood T cell repertoires in COVID-19. Generated by immunoSEQ multiplex PCR, the TCRdb table keeps only in-frame clones and is missing some. The sample carries fewer than 150,000 clones, 78% recorded once. Sample: peripheral blood. Source of these receptors: a man between 65 and 85 years old with acute or convalescent COVID-19. Each CDR3 is given with its conserved first and last residue. D genes are given only for firm matches. Only part of the rows carry a size: once, few, many, or a class if the clone is expanded.

V gene	J gene	clone size	D gene	CDR3 length	CDR3 DNA	CDR3 protein
TRBV30	TRBJ1-1	few	TRBD1	15	TGTGCCTGGAGTGTATGGGGGGGACAGGCGGATGAAGCTTTCTTT	CAWSVWGGQADEAFF
TRBV4-3	TRBJ2-5	few	TRBD2	17	TGCGCCAGCAGCCCAGGGGCAAGCGGGGGGGGTGCGGAGACCCAGTACTTC	CASSPGASGGGAETQYF
TRBV19	TRBJ2-2	-	-	15	TGTGCCAGTATCCCGGGGGGACATGAGGGCGGGGAGCTGTTTTTT	CASIPGGHEGGELFF
TRBV4-2	TRBJ1-1	-	TRBD1	17	TGTGCCAGCAGCCAAAGATTCACGGGACAGAGGAACACTGAAGCTTTCTTT	CASSQRFTGQRNTEAFF
TRBV6-6	TRBJ1-5	-	-	14	TGTGCCAGCAGTTGGTCGGGAGGCAATCAGCCCCAGCATTTT	CASSWSGGNQPQHF
TRBV7-3	TRBJ2-1	-	-	16	TGTGCCAGCAGCGGCTCTAGCGCAAGCTCCTACAATGAGCAGTTCTTC	CASSGSSASSYNEQFF
TRBV18	TRBJ2-7	-	TRBD2	13	TGTGCCAGCTCTCAGGGACTAGCGGGGGATCTCGACTTC	CASSQGLAGDLDF
TRBV6-1	TRBJ1-5	-	-	16	TGTGCCAGCAGTGAAGGGGCCCATTTAAGCAATCAGCCCCAGCATTTT	CASSEGAHLSNQPQHF
TRBV5-1	TRBJ1-1	-	-	14	TGCGCCAGCAGCACGCAGGGTATGAACACTGAAGCTTTCTTT	CASSTQGMNTEAFF
TRBV7-6	TRBJ2-1	-	TRBD2	17	TGTGCCAGCAGCTTAGGGGCTAGCGGGGGGGTTACCAATGAGCAGTTCTTC	CASSLGASGGVTNEQFF
TRBV2	TRBJ1-1	few	TRBD1	15	TGTGCCAGCAAGGGGACAGCCGGTCTGAACACTGAAGCTTTCTTT	CASKGTAGLNTEAFF
TRBV9	TRBJ1-1	-	-	15	TGTGCCAGCAGCGTAGGGCCGTTCTTGAACACTGAAGCTTTCTTT	CASSVGPFLNTEAFF
TRBV21-1	TRBJ1-5	-	-	18	TGTGCCAGCAGCAAAGACGACAGGGGGCGCGAGGGCAAGCAGCCCCAGCATTTT	CASSKDDRGREGKQPQHF
TRBV18	TRBJ1-3	-	-	12	TGTGCCAGCTCGAACGACAGAAACACCATATATTTT	CASSNDRNTIYF
TRBV5-6	TRBJ2-2	-	-	15	TGTGCCAGCAGCTTCGAACAGGTGGACACCGGGGAGCTGTTTTTT	CASSFEQVDTGELFF
TRBV18	TRBJ2-7	-	-	11	TGTGCCAGCTCACCTAGAGACGAGCAGTACTTC	CASSPRDEQYF
TRBV24-1	TRBJ2-1	-	TRBD2	16	TGTGCCACCAGTGATTTTCGGGCTAGCGGGGGGACGGAGCAGTTCTTC	CATSDFRASGGTEQFF
TRBV12-5	TRBJ2-7	-	-	10	TGTGCTAGTGGCGACAGTCAGCAGTACTTC	CASGDSQQYF
TRBV19	TRBJ1-2	-	-	14	TGTGCCAGTAGTTTTAGACAAGCTAACTATGGCTACACCTTC	CASSFRQANYGYTF
TRBV10-3	TRBJ2-1	-	-	15	TGTGCCATCAGTGAATTGCTTAGTGCCTACAATGAGCAGTTCTTC	CAISELLSAYNEQFF
TRBV10-3	TRBJ2-7	once	-	13	TGTGCCATCAGTGAAATAGAGACTACCGAGCAGTACTTC	CAISEIETTEQYF
TRBV12-5	TRBJ2-3	-	TRBD2	15	TGTGCTAGTGGTTTGGCGACTAGCGGGGGGGAGACGCAGTATTTT	CASGLATSGGETQYF
TRBV5-6	TRBJ1-2	-	-	16	TGTGCCAGCAGCTTGGTGGGGGGGAAAGGGACGGCTGGCTACACCTTC	CASSLVGGKGTAGYTF
TRBV29-1	TRBJ2-2	few	-	13	TGCAGCGTTGAAGATCACTACACCGGGGAGCTGTTTTTT	CSVEDHYTGELFF
TRBV9	TRBJ2-3	-	-	15	TGTGCCAGCAGCGTAGGAGCTAGCGCCACAGATACGCAGTATTTT	CASSVGASATDTQYF
TRBV2	TRBJ2-7	-	-	14	TGTGCCAGCAACTCTCTCGGCTACAGGGCCGAGCAGTACTTC	CASNSLGYRAEQYF
TRBV19	TRBJ1-1	-	TRBD1	16	TGTGCCAGTAGTACATCCGGACAGGGGGGATGGACTGAAGCTTTCTTT	CASSTSGQGGWTEAFF
TRBV3-1/TRBV3-2	TRBJ2-4	-	-	13	TGTGCCAGCAGCCAAAATCTAGGGGACATTCAGTACTTC	CASSQNLGDIQYF
TRBV15	TRBJ1-4	-	-	16	TGTGCCACCAGCGGAAACCCCGGGATAAAGACCGAAAAACTGTTTTTT	CATSGNPGIKTEKLFF
TRBV5-1	TRBJ1-2	-	TRBD1	14	TGCGCCAGCAGCGTGACGACAGGGAACTATGGCTACACCTTC	CASSVTTGNYGYTF
TRBV5-4	TRBJ1-1	-	TRBD1	13	TGTGCCAGCAGCAGGGACAGGGAAACTGAAGCTTTCTTT	CASSRDRETEAFF
TRBV10-3	TRBJ2-5	-	-	14	TGTGCCATCAGCCCGAGATTCCCTAGGGAGACCCAGTACTTC	CAISPRFPRETQYF
TRBV6-1	TRBJ1-5	-	-	16	TGTGCCAGCAGTGATGCGGGGCCTTATAGCAATCAGCCCCAGCATTTT	CASSDAGPYSNQPQHF
TRBV5-8	TRBJ1-2	-	-	16	TGTGCCAGCAGCTTGGGGTACGGCGGGGGAGAGGATGGCTACACCTTC	CASSLGYGGGEDGYTF
TRBV6-6	TRBJ1-5	-	-	15	TGTGCCAGCAGTTCCGTACAGGGAAATTATCAGCCCCAGCATTTT	CASSSVQGNYQPQHF
TRBV15	TRBJ2-1	-	-	16	TGTGCCACCAGCAGAGATTGGGCAGGCCCCTACAATGAGCAGTTCTTC	CATSRDWAGPYNEQFF